The T cell receptor (beta chain) described here comes from a study of identical twins. Study-level findings and limits: Excess twin sharing in beta out-of-frame sequences was weaker.

TCRdb re-analysed the 5' RACE reads in MiXCR, keeping a single row per CDR3 protein. The table lists 200,000 to 300,000 distinct CDR3 sequences, about 10% of them singletons. This clonotype occurred many times. Its target is not known. The clonotype comes from a man over 45 in good health. Sequenced: memory T cells sorted from blood.

DNA of the CDR3: TGCAGTGCTAGTTTAGCTGCCAATGAGCAGTTCTTC. It encodes CSASLAANEQFF. The rearrangement links TRBV20-1 to TRBJ2-1; no clear D. The CDR3 extends over 12 amino acids. CDR1 is DFQATT and CDR2 is SNEGSKA in the germline V gene (reference sequence). The germline V and J ends were trimmed by 3 bases and 6 bases, with 9 bases remaining between them.